The TCR beta chain described here comes from a study of T cell responses to AZD1222 COVID-19 vaccine. This table comes from immunoSEQ multiplex PCR, and its TCRdb copy is limited to in-frame clones, with some not included. Of about 150,000 clones listed, more than 85% are singletons. As concerns this clone: Its antigen is undetermined.

The CDR3 spans 15 residues. Trimming took 4 bases from V and 1 from J, leaving 13 bases between them. The V gene's germline CDR1 is LGHDT and CDR2 YNNKEL (reference sequence). The study, taken as a whole, reports: Repertoires in all cases were sampled only once the peak T cell response had passed. In a largely white British group with more females than males, clonal diversity was possibly underestimated.

This TCR was recovered from an adult in good health. Sample: peripheral blood, taken on day 0 of AZD1222 vaccination. The rearrangement links TRBV3-1 (or the pseudogene TRBV3-2) to TRBJ1-1; D possibly corresponds to TRBD1 (6 bases). For the CDR3, the DNA is TGTGCCAGCAGCCTTACGGGGGGCGCGAACACTGAAGCTTTCTTT. Translated, it gives CASSLTGGANTEAFF.